This T cell receptor (beta chain) was sequenced for a study of beta chain features in type 1 diabetes. Points from the study as a whole: The similarity of naive, central memory and Treg TCRB repertoires appeared greater among patients than among healthy donors. More deletions and fewer insertions at VDJ junctions were seen in type 1 diabetes patients. In these data, an HLA type influence on TCRB rearrangement remained unresolved.

Of the isolated RNA, all was reverse transcribed, and so the sequenced material was expressed TCRB transcripts. The data were produced by immunoSEQ multiplex PCR, yet TCRdb's version contains in-frame clones alone and is incomplete. The sample shows around 300,000 clones, around 7.8% of them seen only once. Worth noting for this clone: Its antigen is still unknown.

Cells sorted by CD45RO/CCR7/CD25/CD127/CD95/CD27 comprised CD4+ naive, central memory, regulatory and stem cell-like memory cells. The clonotype was recovered from a woman under 30 in good health. Sample: central memory CD4+ T cells from blood.

The CDR3 sequence: CASYKASMNTEAFF. The DNA for the CDR3 is TGTGCCAGCTATAAGGCCTCTATGAACACTGAAGCTTTCTTT. This sequence joins TRBV28 and TRBJ1-1; D unresolved. The CDR3 loop spans 14 amino acids. The ends were cut back, 8 bases at V and 0 bases at J, with 13 bases in the middle. Germline values: CDR1 MDHEN, CDR2 SYDVKM.